Reported below is one T cell receptor (beta chain). This record comes from a study of CD8+CD57+ T cells in acquired aplastic anemia. This CDR3 comprises 13 residues. V was shortened by 6 bases and J by 5 bases, with 14 bases between the two germline ends. Germline V gene lookup returns CDR1 DFQATT and CDR2 SNEGSKA (reference sequence). For CDR3 and TCR beta VDJ profiling, genomic DNA was the template used. MiXCR, run by TCRdb on the reads, gives a single entry per CDR3 protein. The sample carries some 160,000 distinct CDR3 sequences, over 40% recorded once. The sequenced patients had an expansion of CD8+CD57+ cells seen by flow cytometry. Patients, without exception, had severe acquired aplastic anemia.

The chain has TRBV20-1 and TRBJ1-5; a possible D gene is TRBD1 (5 bases). This receptor was identified in a human donor with aplastic anemia. Sequencing input: sorted CD4+, CD8+, or CD8+CD57+ T cells (not recorded which) from PBMCs. CDR3 sequence (DNA): TGCAGTGCCGGACGGGGCGAGTATCAGCCCCAGCATTTT. Translation gives CSAGRGEYQPQHF.